Detailed here is one T cell receptor (beta chain). The antigen is unknown. Patients having Susac syndrome satisfied recently defined diagnostic criteria for definite or probable disease. Isolation of CD8+ and CD4+ T cells was performed negatively, whereas enrichment of TEMRA cells was done by FACS. RNA totalling about 0.45 to 1 ug underwent reverse transcription with random hexamers. By means of immunoSEQ multiplex PCR, TCR beta CDR3 spanning 54 Vbeta and 13 Jbeta underwent amplification. TCRdb reprocessed the immunoSEQ multiplex PCR reads via MiXCR and lists one record per CDR3 protein. The data show 71,000 or so distinct CDR3 sequences, roughly 93% seen once. The data originate from a study of CD8 T cells in Susac syndrome. Germline V gene data show CDR1 as MDHEN and CDR2 as SYDVKM. Trimming pared 8 bases from V and 4 bases from J, leaving 12 bases between. The CDR3 runs to 12 residues. Findings of the study overall: Expansion of clones was not seen in the CD4+ T cell repertoires of Susac syndrome.

The sequencing sample was made of CD4+ T cells from PBMCs. The sequence derives from a human donor with Susac syndrome. The chain couples TRBV28 to TRBJ2-7; no reliable D call. Written as DNA, the CDR3 is TGTGCCAGCGGCCCCCCGCGTTACGAGCAGTACTTC. Translation gives CASGPPRYEQYF.